A selection of T cell receptor beta chains follows, all from one sample in a study of blood T cell repertoires in COVID-19. The repertoire was sequenced with immunoSEQ multiplex PCR; TCRdb's copy has only in-frame clones and lacks some. This table has around 170,000 clones, about 90% appearing once. Sequenced sample: PBMCs or T cells enriched from blood (not recorded which). The receptor source for this set is a woman under 30 who had recovered from COVID-19. The CDR3 runs from the conserved cysteine through the conserved F or W. Fields, in order: J gene, D gene, clone size, V gene, CDR3 protein. The D gene is left open where the match is weak. Clone size appears in some rows only: once, few, many, or a class for an expanded clone.

>TRBJ1-2|.|.|TRBV28
CASSSRLRGLRNYGYTF
>TRBJ1-2|.|.|TRBV7-8
CASSLRDIVFDGYTF
>TRBJ1-2|TRBD1|.|TRBV6-4
CASSPGQDNYGYTF
>TRBJ1-2|.|.|TRBV19
CASRTGNYGYTF
>TRBJ2-1|TRBD2|.|TRBV20-1
CSASGLAGVNEQFF
>TRBJ2-2|TRBD1|once|TRBV27
CASRDRGNTGELFF
>TRBJ2-4|TRBD2|few|TRBV9
CASSATGLAGGDIQYF
>TRBJ2-1|.|.|TRBV11-2
CASSATTGNSYNEQFF
>TRBJ2-3|TRBD1|.|TRBV7-2
CASRSRQGPTDTQYF
>TRBJ1-1|TRBD1|.|TRBV5-5
CASSRQGGNTEAFF
>TRBJ2-1|TRBD2|.|TRBV2
CASSEQAGLAGGGEQFF
>TRBJ1-5|TRBD1|.|TRBV9
CASSPEGTGAWNSNQPQHF
>TRBJ2-7|.|.|TRBV6-2/TRBV6-3
CASSYSIRSYEQYF
>TRBJ2-1|.|.|TRBV5-4
CASSRTDRPNEQFF
>TRBJ2-1|TRBD2|.|TRBV19
CASKRVSGGSDEQFF
>TRBJ1-2|.|.|TRBV28
CASSLREDYGYTF
>TRBJ2-3|TRBD2|.|TRBV2
CASSPSGRETDTQYF
>TRBJ1-3|.|.|TRBV19
CASSGLRESSGNTIYF
>TRBJ1-6|.|many|TRBV6-5
CASSSRGNSPLHF
>TRBJ2-7|.|.|TRBV5-1
CASSLMGSSSYEQYF
>TRBJ1-5|.|.|TRBV28
CASSLSGGPSNQPQHF
>TRBJ1-2|TRBD1|.|TRBV5-7
CASSEGQPYGYTF
>TRBJ2-4|TRBD2|.|TRBV13
CASSKGTSGREKNIQYF
>TRBJ2-7|.|.|TRBV20-1
CSASDETRDSYEQYF
>TRBJ2-1|TRBD1|.|TRBV19
CASRKGQGDDYNEQFF
>TRBJ2-2|.|.|TRBV9
CASSAFNTGELFF
>TRBJ1-1|TRBD1|.|TRBV30
CAWSARDRGSGNTEAFF
>TRBJ1-1|TRBD1|.|TRBV10-2
CASTGQGADEAFF
>TRBJ1-5|.|.|TRBV24-1
CATSDLAGIGPQHF
>TRBJ2-1|TRBD1|.|TRBV24-1
CATSDADRDYNEQFF
>TRBJ2-7|TRBD1|few|TRBV7-8
CASSFDRGIYEQYF
>TRBJ2-3|.|.|TRBV2
CASKRGIADTQYF
>TRBJ1-4|TRBD1|.|TRBV9
CASSVQATGTNEKLFF
>TRBJ2-1|TRBD2|.|TRBV11-3
CASSHDRGLAGGNEQFF
>TRBJ2-4|TRBD2|.|TRBV4-1
CASSQSGTSGLAKNIQYF
>TRBJ2-7|.|.|TRBV6-2/TRBV6-3
CASSYSGWGGNLEGRYEQYF
>TRBJ2-5|.|.|TRBV7-8
CASSHPGGEQETQYF
>TRBJ2-1|.|.|TRBV5-1
CASRSGHNPYNEQFF
>TRBJ1-3|.|.|TRBV10-3
CAIRGLSGNTIYF
>TRBJ1-2|.|once|TRBV7-9
CASSLVGGYGYTF
>TRBJ1-1|TRBD1|.|TRBV29-1
CSVRQGSTEAFF
>TRBJ2-7|.|.|TRBV19
CASSLLGREQYF
>TRBJ1-1|.|.|TRBV29-1
CSAAGSPGDTEAFF
>TRBJ2-1|TRBD2|.|TRBV20-1
CSASLAGGYNEQFF